One and the same sample provided the 18 T cell receptor beta chains below, sequenced in a study of blood T cell repertoires in COVID-19. Here immunoSEQ multiplex PCR was the method, and the copy in TCRdb shows in-frame clones only, minus some. Of 110,000 or so clones listed, about 84% were seen once; the top ten hold roughly 1.4%. The sequenced sample consisted of peripheral blood. These receptors all stem from a man aged 45-65 years with acute or convalescent COVID-19.

The chain employs TRBV19 and TRBJ1-5, with 12 bases aligning to TRBD1. Trimming at V came to 7 bases and at J to 15 bases, leaving 13 bases not matched to a gene. The length of the CDR3 is 14 residues. From germline, CDR1 is LNHDA and CDR2 SQIVND (reference sequence). CDR3 DNA: TGTGCCAGTAAAGCGGGACAGGGGGCAGTTTGGGGGCATTTT. Translated, it gives CASKAGQGAVWGHF. Together with reference TRBV19 and TRBJ1-5, the CDR3 gives the full variable domain: DGGITQSPKYLFRKEGQNVTLSCEQNLNHDAMYWYRQDPGQGLRLIYYSQIVNDFQKGDIAEGYSVSREKKESFPLTVTSAQKNPTAFYLCASKAGQGAVWGHFGDGTRLSIL.

There are a few counts of this clone. The genes are TRBV5-1 and TRBJ2-2; D might be TRBD1 (6 bases). There are 15 residues in the CDR3. The V and J ends lost 6 bases and 4 bases respectively, with 16 bases between them. Germline lookup yields CDR1 SGHRS and CDR2 YFSETQ. The CDR3 DNA sequence: TGCGCCAGCACCAGCTGGGACAACCCCACCGGGGAGCTGTTTTTT. Its translation is CASTSWDNPTGELFF.

V is TRBV5-1 and J is TRBJ1-1; the D gene is possibly TRBD1 (5 bases). V lost 2 bases, J lost 3 bases, and 14 bases lay in between. This CDR3 spans 15 amino acids. Per germline, CDR1 SGHRS and CDR2 YFSETQ. CDR3 loop: CASSFFGGKDTEAFF. DNA of the CDR3: TGCGCCAGCAGCTTTTTCGGGGGGAAGGACACTGAAGCTTTCTTT.

This clone has more than one count but fewer than ten. The CDR3 sequence: CASSEQNSPLHF. The CDR3 nucleotides are TGCGCCAGCAGTGAGCAGAATTCACCCCTCCACTTT. This chain joins TRBV10-2 and TRBJ1-6, with D unresolved. CDR1 WSHSY and CDR2 SAAADI come from the germline V gene. This CDR3 is 12 amino acids long. V dropped 2 bases and J dropped 7 bases, with 3 bases sitting between them.

The V call is TRBV6-6, the J call TRBJ1-1; 9 bases fit TRBD1. The germline V gene has CDR1 MNHNY and CDR2 SVGAGI (reference sequence). The CDR3 extends over 14 amino acids. J lost 6 bases, V lost 4 bases, and 6 bases had no gene match. The CDR3 loop reads CASSLDRGNSEAFF. In DNA form, the CDR3 reads TGTGCCAGCAGTTTGGACAGGGGAAACTCTGAAGCTTTCTTT.

This clone was detected a few times. This rearrangement joins TRBV27 to TRBJ1-1; 9 positions match TRBD1. Germline trimming cut 4 bases from V and 5 bases from J; bases unmatched to any gene: 5. The CDR3 covers 14 residues. Germline V gene data show CDR1 as MNHEY and CDR2 as SMNVEV (reference sequence). The CDR3 DNA reads as TGTGCCAGCAGTTACAGGGGGCGGGAGACTGAAGCTTTCTTT. Translated, it gives CASSYRGRETEAFF.

This chain joins TRBV7-8 and TRBJ1-1, with no clear D. The length of the CDR3 is 15 residues. Trimming pared 2 bases from V and 0 bases from J, leaving 10 bases between. Per the germline V gene, CDR1 is SGHVS and CDR2 is FQNEAQ. The CDR3 nucleotides are TGTGCCAGCAGCTTAAAGAGGGCGCTGAACACTGAAGCTTTCTTT. Translated, it gives CASSLKRALNTEAFF. The complete variable domain, with remaining parts taken from reference TRBV7-8 and TRBJ1-1, reads GAGVSQSPRYKVAKRGQDVALRCDPISGHVSLFWYQQALGQGPEFLTYFQNEAQLDKSGLPSDRFFAERPEGSVSTLKIQRTQQEDSAVYLCASSLKRALNTEAFFGQGTRLTVV.

This chain joins TRBV28 and TRBJ2-3, with TRBD1 identical over 7 bases. Germline assignment: CDR1 MDHEN and CDR2 SYDVKM. The CDR3 spans 16 residues. Germline trimming cut 5 bases from V and 0 bases from J; bases unmatched to any gene: 8. CDR3 in DNA: TGTGCCAGCAGTGGACCGACAGGGACCAGCACAGATACGCAGTATTTT. Protein sequence: CASSGPTGTSTDTQYF.

The chain uses TRBV16 and TRBJ1-6; D not certain. V lost 2 bases, J lost 5 bases, and 7 bases lay in between. The CDR3 sequence is 14 residues long. Germline lookup yields CDR1 KGHSY and CDR2 FQNENV. CDR3: CASSQVSNNSPLHF. In nucleotides, the CDR3 is TGTGCCAGCAGCCAAGTCAGTAATAATTCACCCCTCCACTTT. Full variable domain (remainder filled in from reference TRBV16 and TRBJ1-6): GEEVAQTPKHLVRGEGQKAKLYCAPIKGHSYVFWYQQVLKNEFKFLISFQNENVFDETGMPKERFSAKCLPNSPCSLEIQATKLEDSAVYFCASSQVSNNSPLHFGNGTRLTVT.

This clone was seen only once. This chain joins TRBV7-8 and TRBJ1-2, with D maybe TRBD1 (6 bases). Looked up from germline, CDR1 is SGHVS and CDR2 is FQNEAQ. V was trimmed by 5 bases and J by 3 bases, leaving 10 bases between them. The CDR3 totals 13 residues. CDR3 nucleotide sequence: TGTGCCAGCAGCCGAGACAGGTACTATGGCTACACCTTC. It codes for CASSRDRYYGYTF.

V usage is TRBV12-3 or TRBV12-4 and J usage is TRBJ1-2; TRBD1 agrees at 8 bases. The junction had 4 bases not matched to a gene; V was cut back by 8 bases and J by 8 bases. CDR3 length: 11 residues. CDR3 bases: TGTGCCAGCGGACAGGGTAACGGCTACACCTTC. Translating it yields CASGQGNGYTF.

The chain links TRBV3-1 (or the pseudogene TRBV3-2) to TRBJ2-5; TRBD2 matches 7 bases. Germline loops: CDR1 LGHDT, CDR2 YNNKEL (reference sequence). The CDR3 spans 15 residues. Trimming cost V 4 bases and J 5 bases; bases outside gene matches: 10. CDR3 sequence reads: CASSPRGVDRETQYF. For the CDR3, the DNA is TGTGCCAGCAGCCCACGGGGGGTCGACCGGGAGACCCAGTACTTC.

The V and J genes are TRBV12-3 or TRBV12-4 and TRBJ2-2; tentative D call: TRBD2 (5 bases). The CDR3 consists of 12 residues. Trimming left V 7 bases short and J 5 bases short, with 8 bases between. DNA of the CDR3: TGTGCCAGCATCCGAGGGACCGGGGAGCTGTTTTTT. Protein sequence: CASIRGTGELFF.

This chain connects TRBV19 to TRBJ1-2; D gene unclear. V lost 3 bases, J lost 4 bases, and 12 bases lay in between. The CDR3 extends over 14 amino acids. The germline gives CDR1 LNHDA, CDR2 SQIVND (reference sequence). The CDR3 protein is CASSMGEKIYGYTF. In DNA, the CDR3 is TGTGCCAGTAGTATGGGAGAGAAGATCTATGGCTACACCTTC. The full variable domain, with the rest looked up from reference TRBV19 and TRBJ1-2, is DGGITQSPKYLFRKEGQNVTLSCEQNLNHDAMYWYRQDPGQGLRLIYYSQIVNDFQKGDIAEGYSVSREKKESFPLTVTSAQKNPTAFYLCASSMGEKIYGYTFGSGTRLTVV.

Only a few counts were recorded for this clone. The chain recombines TRBV2 with TRBJ2-7; D uncertain. Trimming stripped 3 bases from V and 5 bases from J, with 17 bases between. Germline assignment: CDR1 SNHLY and CDR2 FYNNEI. This CDR3 contains 15 residues. CDR3 region: CASSDEALRIDEQYF. The CDR3 nucleotides are TGTGCCAGCAGTGACGAAGCGCTCCGGATTGACGAGCAGTACTTC.

The gene calls are TRBV30 and TRBJ1-1, with D uncertain. V lost 5 bases and J 8 bases, leaving 12 bases between the germline ends. CDR1 and CDR2 (germline): GTSNPN, SVGIG (reference sequence). The CDR3 has 11 amino acids. CDR3 amino acids: CAWHQQQEAFF. The CDR3 DNA sequence: TGTGCCTGGCACCAACAGCAGGAAGCTTTCTTT.

This sequence joins TRBV19 and TRBJ1-2, with a possible D match to TRBD1 (5 bases). CDR1 is LNHDA, CDR2 SQIVND, per germline (reference sequence). The CDR3 covers 15 residues. V was clipped by 6 bases and J by 0 bases, with 14 bases between them. The CDR3 coding sequence is TGTGCCAGTAGCGAGAAGGGGCCAGCTAACTATGGCTACACCTTC. Protein sequence: CASSEKGPANYGYTF.

The J gene is TRBJ2-7, the V gene TRBV6-5; TRBD2 aligns across 8 bases. The trim removed 6 bases at V and 2 bases at J, leaving 9 bases unmatched. Germline V CDR1 and CDR2: MNHEY, SVGAGI. The CDR3 totals 15 residues. CDR3 in amino acids: CASRGPGGATYEQYF. Here the CDR3 DNA reads TGTGCCAGCAGGGGACCGGGGGGGGCCACCTACGAGCAGTACTTC.